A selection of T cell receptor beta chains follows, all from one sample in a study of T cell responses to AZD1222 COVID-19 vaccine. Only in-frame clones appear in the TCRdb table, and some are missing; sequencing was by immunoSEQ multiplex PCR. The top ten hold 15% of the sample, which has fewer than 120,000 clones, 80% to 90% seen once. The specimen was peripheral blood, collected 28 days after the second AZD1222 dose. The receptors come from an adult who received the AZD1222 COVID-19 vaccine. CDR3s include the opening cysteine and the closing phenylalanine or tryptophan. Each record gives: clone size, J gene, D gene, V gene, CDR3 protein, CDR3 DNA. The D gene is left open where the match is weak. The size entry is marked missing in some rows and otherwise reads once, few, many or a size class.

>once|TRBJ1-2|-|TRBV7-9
CASSSLLEHNYGYTF
TGTGCCAGCAGCTCCCTTTTGGAACACAACTATGGCTACACCTTC
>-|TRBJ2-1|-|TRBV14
CASSQHRKQFF
TGTGCCAGCAGCCAACACAGAAAGCAGTTCTTC
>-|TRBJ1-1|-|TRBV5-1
CASSPFAQNTEAFF
TGCGCCAGCAGCCCCTTTGCCCAGAACACTGAAGCTTTCTTT
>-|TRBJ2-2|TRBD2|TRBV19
CASSSRTSGPGELFF
TGTGCCAGTAGTTCCCGGACTAGCGGACCCGGGGAGCTGTTTTTT
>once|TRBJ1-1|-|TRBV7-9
CASSLERNTEAFF
TGTGCCAGCAGCTTGGAAAGGAACACTGAAGCTTTCTTT
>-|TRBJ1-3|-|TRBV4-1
CASSTLHRESGNTIYF
TGCGCCAGCAGCACTCTTCACAGGGAGTCTGGAAACACCATATATTTT
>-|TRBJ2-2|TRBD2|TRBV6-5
CASGGVQNTGELFF
TGTGCCAGCGGGGGGGTACAGAACACCGGGGAGCTGTTTTTT
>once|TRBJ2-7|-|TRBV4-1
CASSQDGAPPRVQYF
TGCGCCAGCAGCCAAGATGGGGCCCCTCCTCGCGTGCAGTACTTC
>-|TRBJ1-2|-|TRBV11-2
CASSLNGPRDGYTF
TGTGCCAGCAGCTTAAACGGCCCAAGGGATGGCTACACCTTC
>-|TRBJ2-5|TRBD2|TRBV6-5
CASSRTSTQETQYF
TGTGCCAGCAGTCGGACTAGCACACAAGAGACCCAGTACTTC
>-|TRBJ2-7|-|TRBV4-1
CASSHPAAGSYEQYF
TGCGCCAGCAGCCATCCCGCAGCGGGTTCCTACGAGCAGTACTTC
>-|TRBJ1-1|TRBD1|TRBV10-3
CAISGTQSGQVNTEAFF
TGTGCCATCAGTGGGACACAATCGGGACAGGTGAACACTGAAGCTTTCTTT
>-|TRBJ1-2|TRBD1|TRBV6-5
CASSHTGGSYGYTF
TGTGCCAGCAGCCACACAGGGGGCAGCTATGGCTACACCTTC
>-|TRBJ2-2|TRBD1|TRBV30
CAWSLQGTGELFF
TGTGCCTGGAGCCTACAGGGGACCGGGGAGCTGTTTTTT
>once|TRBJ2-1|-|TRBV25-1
CASRDTNRNEQFF
TGTGCCAGCCGGGACACCAACAGAAATGAGCAGTTCTTC
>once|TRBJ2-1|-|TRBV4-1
CASSVRGTLDPYNEQFF
TGCGCCAGCAGCGTACGCGGGACACTCGATCCTTACAATGAGCAGTTCTTC
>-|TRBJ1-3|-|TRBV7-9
CASSVISSGNTIYF
TGTGCCAGCAGCGTGATAAGCTCTGGAAACACCATATATTTT
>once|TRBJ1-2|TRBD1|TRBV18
CASSPGADRVNGYTF
TGTGCCAGCTCACCAGGCGCGGACAGGGTCAATGGCTACACCTTC
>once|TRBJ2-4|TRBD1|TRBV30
CAWSGQGGWNIQYF
TGTGCCTGGAGTGGACAGGGTGGATGGAACATTCAGTACTTC